These 30 T cell receptor beta chains share one sample of origin, sequenced in a study of T cells in localized non-small cell lung cancer. Libraries were prepared by immunoSEQ multiplex PCR; TCRdb keeps only in-frame clonotypes and omits some of them. This table has 75,000 to 80,000 clones, 65% to 85% appearing once. The sequences come from peripheral blood, collected before any cancer treatment. The receptors derive from a female donor at least 60 years old with stage I lung adenocarcinoma.

This chain joins TRBV5-1 and TRBJ1-1; TRBD1 might be the D (6 bases). Trimming cost V 1 base and J 1 base, with 17 bases left between them. Germline CDR1 is SGHRS and CDR2 is YFSETQ. The CDR3 is 17 residues long. The DNA of the CDR3 is TGCGCCAGCAGCTTGTACCCCATGGGAGGGGGGAACACTGAAGCTTTCTTT. Translated, it gives CASSLYPMGGGNTEAFF.

The DNA of the CDR3 is TGTGCCAGCAGCCTCCGGGGGGCTGGGTACAATGAGCAGTTCTTC. Its protein product is CASSLRGAGYNEQFF. The gene calls are TRBV5-4 and TRBJ2-1, with D possibly TRBD2 on 7 matching bases. V was clipped by 4 bases and J by 4 bases, with 15 bases between them. Germline loops: CDR1 SGHNT, CDR2 YYREEE (reference sequence). This CDR3 region has 15 residues. Complete variable domain (other parts from reference TRBV5-4 and TRBJ2-1): ETGVTQSPTHLIKTRGQQVTLRCSSQSGHNTVSWYQQALGQGPQFIFQYYREEENGRGNFPPRFSGLQFPNYSSELNVNALELDDSALYLCASSLRGAGYNEQFFGPGTRLTVL.

The chain has TRBV6-1 and TRBJ2-7, with 7 bases matching TRBD1. In germline, CDR1 is MNHNS, CDR2 SASEGT. The junction had 4 bases not matched to a gene; V was cut back by 3 bases and J by 2 bases. The CDR3 spans 14 residues. CDR3 region: CASSDPGQTYEQYF. In nucleotides, the CDR3 is TGTGCCAGCAGTGACCCGGGACAGACCTACGAGCAGTACTTC.

The gene calls are TRBV9 and TRBJ2-2, with D unresolved. Germline V CDR1 and CDR2: SGDLS, YYNGEE. This CDR3 spans 16 amino acids. The V and J ends lost 0 bases and 6 bases respectively, with 15 bases between them. CDR3 protein: CASSVARQPGAGELFF. The CDR3 nucleotides read TGTGCCAGCAGCGTAGCCCGCCAACCTGGGGCCGGGGAGCTGTTTTTT.

The chain uses TRBV7-8 and TRBJ2-5, with D uncertain. CDR1 and CDR2 (germline): SGHVS, FQNEAQ. The CDR3 runs 13 residues. V was trimmed by 3 bases and J by 5 bases, leaving 10 bases between them. CDR3 in amino acids: CASSFQGRETQYF. The CDR3 DNA follows: TGTGCCAGCAGCTTCCAAGGAAGGGAGACCCAGTACTTC.

The rearrangement joins TRBV5-1 to TRBJ1-1; unclear D gene. Germline V gene lookup returns CDR1 SGHRS and CDR2 YFSETQ. V dropped 0 bases and J dropped 1 base, with 4 bases sitting between them. The CDR3 sequence is 13 residues long. In nucleotides, the CDR3 is TGCGCCAGCAGCTTGGAAGGGAACACTGAAGCTTTCTTT. Its translation is CASSLEGNTEAFF.

This clone has only a few counts. The chain is built from TRBV6-1 and TRBJ1-1; D not resolved. This CDR3 spans 12 amino acids. Between the trimmed V and J ends, which lost 8 bases and 0 bases, there was a span of 7 bases. Per germline, CDR1 MNHNS and CDR2 SASEGT. CDR3 sequence reads: CASSRLNTEAFF. In DNA form, the CDR3 reads TGTGCCAGCTCTAGGCTGAACACTGAAGCTTTCTTT.

V is TRBV30 and J is TRBJ1-1; D gene ambiguous. With 6 bases removed from V and 2 bases from J, the gap between germline ends came to 10 bases. CDR1 GTSNPN and CDR2 SVGIG come from the germline V gene (reference sequence). This CDR3 has 12 amino acids. The CDR3 bases are TGTGCCTGTGGGTGGGTAAACACTGAAGCTTTCTTT. This translates into CACGWVNTEAFF.

This clone appeared a few times. V usage is TRBV5-6 and J usage is TRBJ2-2; D possibly corresponds to TRBD2 (6 bases). This CDR3 region has 15 residues. Trimming stripped 4 bases from V and 0 bases from J, with 10 bases between. Germline V gene data show CDR1 as SGHDT and CDR2 as YYEEEE. CDR3 amino acids: CASSVRLANTGELFF. The CDR3 nucleotides are TGTGCCAGCAGCGTTAGACTAGCGAACACCGGGGAGCTGTTTTTT.

The V gene is TRBV30, the J gene TRBJ1-6; D is ambiguous. Trimming took 4 bases from V and 7 from J, leaving 17 bases between them. Germline CDR1 and CDR2: GTSNPN and SVGIG (reference sequence). The CDR3 consists of 15 residues. The CDR3 region has the DNA TGTGCCTGGACCCCCGGGGTGGGTGCAAATTCACCCCTCCACTTT. Translating gives CAWTPGVGANSPLHF.

The chain combines TRBV4-3 with TRBJ1-2; TRBD1 matches at 8 bases. Germline CDR1 reads LGHNA; CDR2 reads YSLEER. This CDR3 spans 15 amino acids. Losses at the gene ends were 0 bases for V and 4 bases for J; bases not matched to a gene: 4. The CDR3 reads CASSQDTGGTYGYTF. DNA for the CDR3: TGCGCCAGCAGCCAAGACACAGGGGGTACCTATGGCTACACCTTC.

The rearrangement links TRBV19 to TRBJ1-5; 9 nucleotides agree with TRBD1. Germline V CDR1 and CDR2: LNHDA, SQIVND (reference sequence). CDR3 length: 15 amino acids. The J segment lost 7 bases and the V segment lost 5 bases, leaving 9 bases of the junction unmatched. The CDR3 region has the DNA TGTGCCAGTAGTGGCGGGACAGGGAGAAGCCAGCCCCAGCATTTT. Encoded protein: CASSGGTGRSQPQHF.

The chain has TRBV29-1 and TRBJ1-2; D gene unclear. The CDR3 runs to 15 residues. Per the germline V gene, CDR1 is SQVTM and CDR2 is ANQGSEA. Trimming took 1 base from V and 4 from J, leaving 16 bases between them. The CDR3 is CSVEAEDGVPYGYTF. The CDR3 DNA is TGCAGCGTTGAAGCAGAGGACGGGGTGCCCTATGGCTACACCTTC.

The chain couples TRBV27 to TRBJ2-7; perhaps TRBD2 as D (5 bases). V was clipped by 0 bases and J by 3 bases, with 12 bases between them. From germline, CDR1 is MNHEY and CDR2 SMNVEV (reference sequence). The CDR3 sequence is 15 residues long. The CDR3 protein is CASSLSPGSVYEQYF. The CDR3 nucleotides read TGTGCCAGCAGTTTATCTCCGGGATCTGTCTACGAGCAGTACTTC.

The chain couples TRBV7-2 to TRBJ2-3, with 13 bases aligning to TRBD2. With V trimmed by 1 base and J by 7 bases, 8 bases remained unmatched. Germline V gene sequence: CDR1 SGHTA, CDR2 FQGNSA. The CDR3 runs 17 residues. The CDR3 loop reads CASSLGWRLAGGNTQYF. The CDR3 DNA is TGTGCCAGCAGCTTAGGTTGGCGACTAGCGGGGGGTAATACGCAGTATTTT. Looking up the rest from reference TRBV7-2 and TRBJ2-3 gives the full variable domain: GAGVSQSPSNKVTEKGKDVELRCDPISGHTALYWYRQSLGQGLEFLIYFQGNSAPDKSGLPSDRFSAERTGGSVSTLTIQRTQQEDSAVYLCASSLGWRLAGGNTQYFGPGTRLTVL.

The CDR3 DNA follows: TGTGCCAGCAGTATACAGGGGGCCGGGGAGCTGTTTTTT. As protein: CASSIQGAGELFF. The chain combines TRBV2 with TRBJ2-2; 8 nucleotides align to TRBD1. J lost 6 bases, V lost 5 bases, and 2 bases had no gene match. The CDR3 sequence is 13 residues long. Germline lookup yields CDR1 SNHLY and CDR2 FYNNEI.

The genes are TRBV7-2 and TRBJ2-5; 14 bases agree with TRBD2. CDR1 and CDR2 (germline): SGHTA, FQGNSA. CDR3 length: 18 amino acids. Germline trimming cut 1 base from V and 4 bases from J; bases unmatched to any gene: 8. The CDR3, as DNA: TGTGCCAGCAGCTTAGTGGGGACTAGCGGGAGTCGGGTAGAGACCCAGTACTTC. As protein: CASSLVGTSGSRVETQYF.

The chain employs TRBV30 and TRBJ1-1; D is uncertain. The CDR3 is 11 amino acids. V was cut by 4 bases and J by 7 bases, with 10 bases left in between. CDR1 and CDR2 from the germline V gene are GTSNPN and SVGIG (reference sequence). CDR3 nucleotide sequence: TGTGCCTGGAACCCTCGAAATGAAGCTTTCTTT. This translates into CAWNPRNEAFF.

The chain uses TRBV10-3 and TRBJ2-7; D may be TRBD2 (6 bases). Trimming took off 0 bases at V and 1 base at J, with 13 bases between the two ends. Germline CDR1 reads ENHRY; CDR2 reads SYGVKD. The CDR3 is made up of 16 amino acids. The CDR3 spells CAISESQGAGSYEQYF. CDR3 nucleotides: TGTGCCATCAGTGAGTCTCAGGGTGCGGGGTCCTACGAGCAGTACTTC.

The chain links TRBV19 to TRBJ1-1; 8 nucleotides align to TRBD1. The V and J ends lost 3 bases and 5 bases, in that order; junction bases with no gene match: 8. Germline V gene lookup returns CDR1 LNHDA and CDR2 SQIVND (reference sequence). CDR3 length: 15 amino acids. The CDR3 spells CASSIEGRGHTEAFF. CDR3 DNA sequence: TGTGCCAGTAGTATCGAGGGCAGGGGGCATACTGAAGCTTTCTTT. The complete variable domain, with remaining parts taken from reference TRBV19 and TRBJ1-1, reads DGGITQSPKYLFRKEGQNVTLSCEQNLNHDAMYWYRQDPGQGLRLIYYSQIVNDFQKGDIAEGYSVSREKKESFPLTVTSAQKNPTAFYLCASSIEGRGHTEAFFGQGTRLTVV.

V usage is TRBV12-5 and J usage is TRBJ1-1; the D is unclear. The CDR3 loop spans 15 amino acids. CDR1 and CDR2 (germline): LGHNT, FRNRAP. Trimming left V 5 bases short and J 2 bases short, with 15 bases between. CDR3 sequence: CASGRGSGYNTEAFF. The DNA for the CDR3 is TGTGCTAGTGGTCGAGGGTCGGGTTACAACACTGAAGCTTTCTTT.

This chain connects TRBV7-9 to TRBJ2-7; D gene unclear. This CDR3 has 13 residues. With 2 bases removed from V and 1 base from J, the gap between germline ends came to 6 bases. CDR1 is SEHNR, CDR2 FQNEAQ, per germline (reference sequence). CDR3 coding DNA: TGTGCCAGCAGCTTAAGCTCGTCCTACGAGCAGTACTTC. Residues: CASSLSSSYEQYF.

The V and J genes are TRBV5-5 and TRBJ2-3; a weak D match, TRBD1 (5 bases). Germline CDR1 SGHKS, CDR2 YYEKEE (reference sequence). V was shortened by 0 bases and J by 0 bases, with 8 bases between the two germline ends. This CDR3 has 15 residues. This CDR3 is CASSLEQVSTDTQYF. In DNA form, the CDR3 reads TGTGCCAGCAGCTTGGAACAGGTTAGCACAGATACGCAGTATTTT.

The rearrangement joins TRBV5-4 to TRBJ2-5; TRBD1 aligns across 7 bases. Trimming took 5 bases from V and 2 from J; bases not matched to a gene: 6. The germline V gene has CDR1 SGHNT and CDR2 YYREEE (reference sequence). This CDR3 has 14 amino acids. In nucleotides, the CDR3 is TGTGCCAGCAGACCGGGACAGACACAAGAGACCCAGTACTTC. Its protein is CASRPGQTQETQYF.

This clone occurred a few times. V is TRBV7-9 and J is TRBJ1-1; D gene ambiguous. The V and J ends lost 2 bases and 7 bases respectively, with 14 bases between them. The CDR3 is made up of 14 amino acids. Germline values: CDR1 SEHNR, CDR2 FQNEAQ (reference sequence). In DNA form, the CDR3 reads TGTGCCAGCAGCTTATTAGCAGCGGGGAATGAAGCTTTCTTT. The encoded protein is CASSLLAAGNEAFF.

This clone was seen more than once but under ten times. One junction end disagrees with the germline gene, perhaps due to a read error. The chain couples TRBV7-9 to TRBJ1-1; possibly TRBD1 for D (6 bases). The CDR3 runs to 13 residues. CDR1 SEHNR and CDR2 FQNEAQ come from the germline V gene (reference sequence). This CDR3 is CAGRQEGDTEAFF. The DNA for the CDR3 is TGTGCCGGCAGACAGGAGGGGGACACTGAAGCTTTCTTT.

In DNA, the CDR3 is TGTGCCAGCAGCCATTTAGCGGGGGGCCTCACAGATACGCAGTATTTT. Its protein product is CASSHLAGGLTDTQYF. The chain links TRBV5-6 to TRBJ2-3; TRBD2 matches 10 bases. With 4 bases clipped from V and 2 bases from J, the junction kept 7 bases outside the gene matches. The CDR3 contains 16 residues. CDR1 and CDR2 from the germline V gene are SGHDT and YYEEEE. The variable domain in full, with the rest retrieved from reference TRBV5-6 and TRBJ2-3, is DAGVTQSPTHLIKTRGQQVTLRCSPKSGHDTVSWYQQALGQGPQFIFQYYEEEERQRGNFPDRFSGHQFPNYSSELNVNALLLGDSALYLCASSHLAGGLTDTQYFGPGTRLTVL.

In this sample, this clone turned up once. The chain uses TRBV30 and TRBJ1-5; no clear D. The CDR3 spans 13 residues. The germline V gene has CDR1 GTSNPN and CDR2 SVGIG (reference sequence). V lost 1 base, J lost 3 bases, and 7 bases lay in between. CDR3 protein: CAWSEQPNQPQHF. The CDR3 DNA is TGTGCCTGGAGTGAACAACCCAATCAGCCCCAGCATTTT.

The chain uses TRBV7-6 and TRBJ1-2, with a weak D call TRBD1 (5 bases). V shed 1 base and J shed 2 bases, with 11 bases lying between them. The CDR3 covers 15 residues. Germline CDR1 SGHVS, CDR2 FNYEAQ. CDR3 residues: CASSLDEGANYGYTF. The CDR3 DNA reads TGTGCCAGCAGCTTAGATGAAGGGGCGAACTATGGCTACACCTTC.

This clone appeared a single time. The chain has TRBV2 and TRBJ1-2; D is unclear. V lost 7 bases, J lost 0 bases, and 12 bases lay in between. Germline V lookup: CDR1 SNHLY, CDR2 FYNNEI. The CDR3 sequence is 14 residues long. The CDR3: CASKGWATNYGYTF. The DNA for the CDR3 is TGTGCCAGCAAAGGGTGGGCGACTAACTATGGCTACACCTTC.